This T cell receptor beta chain was sequenced during a study of siplizumab effects on memory and regulatory T cells. Study-level information: The study paired mixed lymphocyte reactions, running them with siplizumab at around 0.99 ug/mL or without drug. Study findings and constraints: Roughly 75-95% of proliferating CD4+ or CD8+ clones defied assignment to a naive or memory phenotype.

The mixed lymphocyte reaction cells underwent coculture at 37°C for six to seven days. Sequencing was performed with immunoSEQ multiplex PCR; in TCRdb, only in-frame clones are kept and a portion is missing. The data contain 17,000 or so clones, under 50% of them singletons. In the case of this clone: No antigen is known for it.

This CDR3 is 15 amino acids long. The germline V and J ends were trimmed by 5 bases and 4 bases, with 18 bases remaining between them. Germline V CDR1 and CDR2: MNHNS, SASEGT. The sequence came from a human donor in good health; the cells came from an allogeneic mixed lymphocyte reaction. V gene TRBV6-1 combines with J gene TRBJ2-7, with D maybe TRBD2 (6 bases). Specimen: CFSE-low (dividing) CD4+ T cells sorted from an allogeneic mixed lymphocyte reaction. CDR3 in amino acids: CASSPPGREDYEQYF. The CDR3, as DNA: TGTGCCAGCAGTCCCCCCGGCAGGGAGGATTACGAGCAGTACTTC.